The present T cell receptor beta chain was sequenced within a study of patients and donors after allogeneic stem cell transplantation. From the RT-PCR reads, TCRdb called clonotypes with MiXCR, one entry per CDR3 protein. The sample lists about 110,000 distinct CDR3 sequences, around 35% seen once, with about 27% in the top ten. Trimming took 3 bases from V and 4 from J, leaving 9 bases between them. The CDR3 has 13 amino acids. Germline V lookup: CDR1 SGHTA, CDR2 FQGNSA. The sequence was obtained from a human donor who was either an allogeneic HSCT recipient or a stem cell or donor lymphocyte infusion donor (not recorded which). It is not recorded whose cells these are; they may come from a transplant donor. The sequenced sample was blood, either unsorted or a sorted T cell fraction (not recorded which). This chain joins TRBV7-2 and TRBJ1-1; D unclear. The CDR3 reads CASSFHGTTEAFF. The CDR3 coding sequence is TGTGCCAGCAGCTTTCACGGAACCACTGAAGCTTTCTTT.